The clone carrying this TCR beta chain appeared a few times. Its specificity is unknown. The data derive from a study of blood T cells in healthy people across ages. Study-level background: Template switching recovered approximately one barcoded beta molecule for every two T cells. Study results and caveats: Expanded clonotype shifts may have been confounded, as the donors had an unknown CMV status.

The donors, aged about 6 to 95, were healthy Caucasians from Russia. The CDR3 sequence is 18 residues long. V lost 6 bases to trimming and J lost 4 bases; unmatched junction nucleotides: 17. Per germline, CDR1 MDHEN and CDR2 SYDVKM. Then a second PCR, running about 7 to 11 cycles, was carried out with a sample-barcoded 5' primer and a J-beta primer mix. MiXCR was run by TCRdb on the 5' RACE reads, yielding one entry per CDR3 protein. The data contain hundreds of thousands of distinct CDR3 sequences, about 30% of them singletons. Sequenced sample: blood. The V gene is TRBV28, the J gene TRBJ1-5; 8 bases are shared with TRBD1. This TCR was sampled from a woman aged 80 or over in good health. The CDR3 DNA is TGTGCCAGCAGCCCGGACAGGGCGAGGGGGCGAAGGAATCAGCCCCAGCATTTT. This encodes CASSPDRARGRRNQPQHF.